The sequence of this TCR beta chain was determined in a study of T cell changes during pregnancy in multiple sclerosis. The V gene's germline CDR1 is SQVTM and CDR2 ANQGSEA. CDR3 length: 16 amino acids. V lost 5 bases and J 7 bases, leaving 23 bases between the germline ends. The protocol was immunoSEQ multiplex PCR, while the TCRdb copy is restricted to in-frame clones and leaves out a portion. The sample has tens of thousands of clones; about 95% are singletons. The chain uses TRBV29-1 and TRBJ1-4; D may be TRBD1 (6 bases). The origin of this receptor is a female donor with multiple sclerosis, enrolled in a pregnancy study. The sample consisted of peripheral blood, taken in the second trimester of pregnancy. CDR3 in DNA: TGCAGCGTTATTCCCAGGGGCTCGGTGGTGGGTGAAAAACTGTTTTTT. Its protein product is CSVIPRGSVVGEKLFF.